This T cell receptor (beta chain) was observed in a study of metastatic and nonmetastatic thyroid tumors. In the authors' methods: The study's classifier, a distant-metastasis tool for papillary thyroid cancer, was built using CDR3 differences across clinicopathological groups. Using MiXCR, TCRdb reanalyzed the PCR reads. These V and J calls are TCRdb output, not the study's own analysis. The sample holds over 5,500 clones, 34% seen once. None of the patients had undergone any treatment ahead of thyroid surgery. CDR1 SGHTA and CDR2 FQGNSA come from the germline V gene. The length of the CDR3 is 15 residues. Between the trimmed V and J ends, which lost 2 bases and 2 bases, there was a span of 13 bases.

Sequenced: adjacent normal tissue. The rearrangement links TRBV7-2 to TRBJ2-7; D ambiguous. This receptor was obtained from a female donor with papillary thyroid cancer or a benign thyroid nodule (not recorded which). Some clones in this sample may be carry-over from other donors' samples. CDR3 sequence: CASSLNGPLTYEQYF. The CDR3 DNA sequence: TGTGCCAGCAGCTTAAACGGACCACTTACCTACGAGCAGTACTTC.